This T cell receptor beta chain was recovered during a study of post-analysis software for immune sequencing data. The study, taken as a whole, reports: Normalized Chao1 diversity was significantly reduced in patients versus controls. Among 5 or 6 TRBV segments more frequent in patients than controls were TRBV5-6, TRBV5-1 and TRBV20-1. The F measure placed samples prepared in the same batch into strongly shared clusters.

About this clonotype itself: The antigen is unknown.

CDR1 and CDR2 (germline): SGHVS, FNYEAQ. This CDR3 is 17 amino acids long. V shed 0 bases, J shed 5 bases, and the junction held 11 bases outside the gene matches. Unique molecular identifiers tagged the TCR beta cDNA libraries. T cells numbering about 0.85 to 10 million yielded cDNA molecules that totaled around 500,000. TCRdb re-called the PCR reads through MiXCR, storing one row per CDR3 protein. The sample holds about 770,000 distinct CDR3 sequences, 35% to 55% seen once. The chain combines TRBV7-6 with TRBJ2-5, with TRBD2 identical over 8 bases. The TCR was taken from a girl under 18 with multiple sclerosis. Source material: blood. CDR3 bases: TGTGCCAGCAGCTTAGCGGTAGCGGGGTCAATGGGGGAGACCCAGTACTTC. Its protein is CASSLAVAGSMGETQYF. The full variable domain, rest sourced from reference TRBV7-6 and TRBJ2-5, is GAGVSQSPRYKVTKRGQDVALRCDPISGHVSLYWYRQALGQGPEFLTYFNYEAQQDKSGLPNDRFSAERPEGSISTLTIQRTEQRDSAMYRCASSLAVAGSMGETQYFGPGTRLLVL.